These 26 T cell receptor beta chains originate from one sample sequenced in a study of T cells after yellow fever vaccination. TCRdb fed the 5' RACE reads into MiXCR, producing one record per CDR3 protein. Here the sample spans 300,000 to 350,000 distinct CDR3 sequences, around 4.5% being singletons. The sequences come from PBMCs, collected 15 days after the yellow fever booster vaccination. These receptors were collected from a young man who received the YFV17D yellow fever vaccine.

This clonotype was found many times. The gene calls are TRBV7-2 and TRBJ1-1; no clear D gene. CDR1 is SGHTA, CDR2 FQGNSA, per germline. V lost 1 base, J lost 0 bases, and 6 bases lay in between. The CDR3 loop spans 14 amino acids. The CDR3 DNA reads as TGTGCCAGCAGCTTAGTACACCTGAACACTGAAGCTTTCTTT. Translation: CASSLVHLNTEAFF.

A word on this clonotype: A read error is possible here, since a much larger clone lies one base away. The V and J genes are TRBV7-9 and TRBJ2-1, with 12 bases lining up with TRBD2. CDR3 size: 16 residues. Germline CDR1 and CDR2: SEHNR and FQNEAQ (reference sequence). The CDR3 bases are TGTACCAGCAGCTCCGCCACTAGCGGGGGGCGGTTAGAGCAGTTCTTC. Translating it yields CTSSSATSGGRLEQFF.

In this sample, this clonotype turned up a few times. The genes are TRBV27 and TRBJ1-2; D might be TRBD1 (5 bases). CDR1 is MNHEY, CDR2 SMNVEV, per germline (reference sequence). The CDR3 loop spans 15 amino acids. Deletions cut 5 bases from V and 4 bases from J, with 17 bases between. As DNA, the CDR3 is TGTGCCAGCAGTCTATACCCGGGACGGGCCTATGGCTACACCTTC. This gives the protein CASSLYPGRAYGYTF.

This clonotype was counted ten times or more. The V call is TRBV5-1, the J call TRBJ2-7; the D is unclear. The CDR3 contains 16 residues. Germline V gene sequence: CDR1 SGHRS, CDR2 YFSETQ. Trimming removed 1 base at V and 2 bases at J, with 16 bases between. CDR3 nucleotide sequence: TGCGCCAGCAGCTTGCTTTCCAGGACCCCCCCCTACGAGCAGTACTTC. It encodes CASSLLSRTPPYEQYF.

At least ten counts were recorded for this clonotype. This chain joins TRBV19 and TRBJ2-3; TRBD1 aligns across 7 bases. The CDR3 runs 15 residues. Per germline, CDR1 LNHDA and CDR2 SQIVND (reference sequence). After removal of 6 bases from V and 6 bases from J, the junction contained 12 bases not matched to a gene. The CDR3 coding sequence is TGTGCCAGTAGCCCGAGTAGCAGGGGGTCGGATACGCAGTATTTT. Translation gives CASSPSSRGSDTQYF.

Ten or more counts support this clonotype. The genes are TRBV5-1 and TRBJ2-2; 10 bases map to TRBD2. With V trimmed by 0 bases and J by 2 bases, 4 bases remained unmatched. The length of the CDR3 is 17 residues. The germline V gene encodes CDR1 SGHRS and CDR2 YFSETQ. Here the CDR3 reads CASSLELAGANTGELFF. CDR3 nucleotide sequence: TGCGCCAGCAGCTTGGAGCTAGCGGGGGCCAACACCGGGGAGCTGTTTTTT.

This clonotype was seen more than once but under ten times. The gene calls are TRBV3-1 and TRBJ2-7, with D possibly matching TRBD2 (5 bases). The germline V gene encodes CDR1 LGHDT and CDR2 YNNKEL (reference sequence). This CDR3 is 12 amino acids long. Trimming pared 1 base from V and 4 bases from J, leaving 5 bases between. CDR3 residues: CASSQGEYEQYF. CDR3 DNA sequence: TGTGCCAGCAGCCAAGGGGAGTACGAGCAGTACTTC.

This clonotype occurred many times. Here the CDR3 DNA reads TGCAGCGCAACGGACTGGGAAATTCGAGATGAGCAGTTCTTC. It yields the protein CSATDWEIRDEQFF. The chain is built from TRBV29-1 and TRBJ2-1, with a possible D match to TRBD2 (5 bases). The V gene lost 7 bases and the J gene lost 8 bases, with 21 bases spanning the gap. In germline, CDR1 is SQVTM, CDR2 ANQGSEA. The CDR3 extends over 14 amino acids.

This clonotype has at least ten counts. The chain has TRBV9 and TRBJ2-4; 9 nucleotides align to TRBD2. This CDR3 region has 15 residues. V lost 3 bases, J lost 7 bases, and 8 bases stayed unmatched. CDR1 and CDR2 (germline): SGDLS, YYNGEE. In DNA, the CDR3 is TGTGCCAGCAGCGCCTCTGGACTAGCGAGGAACATTCAGTACTTC. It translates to CASSASGLARNIQYF.

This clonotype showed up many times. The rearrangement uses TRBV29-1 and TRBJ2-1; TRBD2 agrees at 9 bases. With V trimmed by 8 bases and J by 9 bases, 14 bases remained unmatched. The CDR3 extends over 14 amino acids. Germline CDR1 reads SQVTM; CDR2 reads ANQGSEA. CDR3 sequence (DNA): TGCAGCTCTTCACTAGCGGGCGGTCGCGGTGAGCAGTTCTTC. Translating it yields CSSSLAGGRGEQFF.

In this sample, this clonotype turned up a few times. The CDR3 DNA reads as TGTGCCAGCAGCCTCCTTGAGGGTAACTATGGCTACACCTTC. Amino acid sequence: CASSLLEGNYGYTF. V is TRBV7-2 and J is TRBJ1-2, with unresolved D. There are 14 residues in the CDR3. V was cut by 5 bases and J by 1 base, with 11 bases left in between. Germline assignment: CDR1 SGHTA and CDR2 FQGNSA.

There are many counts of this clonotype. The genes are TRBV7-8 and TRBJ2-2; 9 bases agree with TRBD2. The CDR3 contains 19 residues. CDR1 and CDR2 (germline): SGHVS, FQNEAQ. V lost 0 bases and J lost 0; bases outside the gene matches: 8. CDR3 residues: CASSLAGGSGGPNTGELFF. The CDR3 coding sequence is TGTGCCAGCAGCTTAGCCGGGGGCAGCGGGGGGCCGAACACCGGGGAGCTGTTTTTT.

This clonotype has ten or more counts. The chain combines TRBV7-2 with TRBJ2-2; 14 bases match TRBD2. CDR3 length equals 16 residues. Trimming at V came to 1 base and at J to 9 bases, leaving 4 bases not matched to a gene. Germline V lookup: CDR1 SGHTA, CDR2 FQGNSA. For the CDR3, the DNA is TGTGCCAGCAGCTTAGATGGGACTAGCGGGGGAAGGGAGCTGTTTTTT. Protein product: CASSLDGTSGGRELFF.

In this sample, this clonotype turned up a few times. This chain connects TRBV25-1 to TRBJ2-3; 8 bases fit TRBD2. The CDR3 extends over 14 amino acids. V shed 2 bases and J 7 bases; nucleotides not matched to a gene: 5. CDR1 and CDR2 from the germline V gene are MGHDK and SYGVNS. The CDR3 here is CASSELGRGHTQYF. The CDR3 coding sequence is TGTGCCAGCAGTGAACTCGGGAGGGGACATACGCAGTATTTT.

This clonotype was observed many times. In DNA, the CDR3 is TGCGCCAGCAGCTTCGGTCTGGTCAGCGGGGAGCTGTTTTTT. This codes for CASSFGLVSGELFF. The chain links TRBV5-1 to TRBJ2-2; D unresolved. CDR1 SGHRS and CDR2 YFSETQ come from the germline V gene. The CDR3 totals 14 residues. V dropped 2 bases and J dropped 7 bases, with 12 bases sitting between them.

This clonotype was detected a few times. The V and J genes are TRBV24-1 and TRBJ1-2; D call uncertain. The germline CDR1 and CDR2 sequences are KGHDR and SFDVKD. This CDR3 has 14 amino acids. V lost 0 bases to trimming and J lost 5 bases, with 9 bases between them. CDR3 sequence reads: CATSDLTTDYGYTF. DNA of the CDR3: TGTGCCACCAGTGATTTGACCACGGATTATGGCTACACCTTC.

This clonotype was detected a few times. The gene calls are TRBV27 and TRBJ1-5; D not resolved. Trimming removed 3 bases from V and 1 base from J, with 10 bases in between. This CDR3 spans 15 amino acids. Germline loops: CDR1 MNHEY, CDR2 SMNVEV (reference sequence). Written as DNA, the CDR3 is TGTGCCAGCAGTTTTGGGCAGGCGAGCAATCAGCCCCAGCATTTT. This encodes CASSFGQASNQPQHF.

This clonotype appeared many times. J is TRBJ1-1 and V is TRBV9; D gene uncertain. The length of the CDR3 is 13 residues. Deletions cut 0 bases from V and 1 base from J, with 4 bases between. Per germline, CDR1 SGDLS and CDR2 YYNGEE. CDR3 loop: CASSVAANTEAFF. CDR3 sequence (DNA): TGTGCCAGCAGCGTAGCTGCGAACACTGAAGCTTTCTTT.

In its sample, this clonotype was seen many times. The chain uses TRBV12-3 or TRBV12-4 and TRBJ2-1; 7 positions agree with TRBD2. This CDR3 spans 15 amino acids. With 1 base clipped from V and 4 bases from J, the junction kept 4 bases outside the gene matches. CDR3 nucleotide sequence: TGTGCCAGCAGTTTAGTTGGGGGGGGGTACAATGAGCAGTTCTTC. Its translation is CASSLVGGGYNEQFF.

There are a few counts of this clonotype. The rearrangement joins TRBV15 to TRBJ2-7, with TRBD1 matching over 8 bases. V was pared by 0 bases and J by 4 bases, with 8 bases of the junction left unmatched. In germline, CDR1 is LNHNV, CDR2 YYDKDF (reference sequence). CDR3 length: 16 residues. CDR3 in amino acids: CATSREDRGVSYEQYF. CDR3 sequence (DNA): TGTGCCACCAGCAGAGAAGACAGGGGAGTTTCGTACGAGCAGTACTTC.

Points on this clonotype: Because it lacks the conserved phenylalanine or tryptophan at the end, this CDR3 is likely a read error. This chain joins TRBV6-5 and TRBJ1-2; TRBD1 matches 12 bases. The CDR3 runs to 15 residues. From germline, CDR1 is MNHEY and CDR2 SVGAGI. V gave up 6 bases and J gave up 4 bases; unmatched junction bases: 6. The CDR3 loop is CASRGDRGRAYGYTL. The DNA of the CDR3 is TGTGCCAGCAGGGGGGACAGGGGGCGCGCCTATGGCTACACCCTC.

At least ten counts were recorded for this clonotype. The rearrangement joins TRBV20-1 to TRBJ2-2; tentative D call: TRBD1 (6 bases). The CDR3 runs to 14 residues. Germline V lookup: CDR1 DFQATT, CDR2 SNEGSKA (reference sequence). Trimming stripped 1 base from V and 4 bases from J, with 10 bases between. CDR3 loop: CSARGGRTTGELFF. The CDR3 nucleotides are TGCAGTGCTAGAGGGGGGCGGACCACCGGGGAGCTGTTTTTT.

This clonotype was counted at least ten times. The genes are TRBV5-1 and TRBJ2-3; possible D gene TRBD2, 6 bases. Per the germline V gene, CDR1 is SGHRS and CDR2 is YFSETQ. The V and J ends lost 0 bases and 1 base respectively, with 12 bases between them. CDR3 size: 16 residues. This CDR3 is CASSLVQRAGTDTQYF. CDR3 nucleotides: TGCGCCAGCAGCTTGGTACAGCGGGCCGGCACAGATACGCAGTATTTT.

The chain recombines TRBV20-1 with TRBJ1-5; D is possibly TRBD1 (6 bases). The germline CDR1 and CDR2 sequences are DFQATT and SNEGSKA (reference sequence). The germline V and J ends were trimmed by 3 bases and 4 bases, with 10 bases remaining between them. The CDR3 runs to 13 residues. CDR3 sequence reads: CSARRRGNQPQHF. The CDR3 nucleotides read TGCAGTGCTAGGCGGAGGGGGAATCAGCCCCAGCATTTT.

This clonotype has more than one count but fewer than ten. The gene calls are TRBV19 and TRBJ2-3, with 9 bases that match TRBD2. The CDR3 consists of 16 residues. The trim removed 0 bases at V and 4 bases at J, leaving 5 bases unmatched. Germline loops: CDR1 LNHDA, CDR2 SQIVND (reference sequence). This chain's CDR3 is CASSIDRGGASDTQYF. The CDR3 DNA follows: TGTGCCAGTAGTATAGATCGCGGGGGGGCTTCAGATACGCAGTATTTT.

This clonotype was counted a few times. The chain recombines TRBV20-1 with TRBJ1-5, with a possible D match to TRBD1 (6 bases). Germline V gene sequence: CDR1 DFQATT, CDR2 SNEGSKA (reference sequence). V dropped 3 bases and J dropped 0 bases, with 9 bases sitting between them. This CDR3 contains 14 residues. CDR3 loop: CSARKGDSNQPQHF. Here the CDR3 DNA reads TGCAGTGCTAGGAAGGGGGATAGCAATCAGCCCCAGCATTTT.